What follows describes a single T cell receptor (beta chain). The PCR contained 60 Vbeta and 13 Jbeta primers. Only in-frame clones appear in the TCRdb table, and some are missing; sequencing was by immunoSEQ multiplex PCR. The sample shows roughly 200,000 clones, roughly 80% of them seen only once. This sample was included in a study of cytomegalovirus exposure and HLA in healthy donors. As for the study in general: One earlier analysis, a look at 200 million or so T cells, found fewer than 140 million unique TCR beta sequences.

Germline V gene sequence: CDR1 MDHEN, CDR2 SYDVKM. The V end lost 3 bases, the J end lost 9 bases, and 12 bases lay between the germline ends. This CDR3 region has 14 residues. The TCR originated in a female donor in good health and CMV-seronegative. What was sequenced was PBMCs. The V call is TRBV28, the J call TRBJ1-6, with D tentatively TRBD1 (6 bases). For the CDR3, the DNA is TGTGCCAGCAGTTTCGCAGGGGTTCCTTCACCCCTCCACTTT. It is translated as CASSFAGVPSPLHF.